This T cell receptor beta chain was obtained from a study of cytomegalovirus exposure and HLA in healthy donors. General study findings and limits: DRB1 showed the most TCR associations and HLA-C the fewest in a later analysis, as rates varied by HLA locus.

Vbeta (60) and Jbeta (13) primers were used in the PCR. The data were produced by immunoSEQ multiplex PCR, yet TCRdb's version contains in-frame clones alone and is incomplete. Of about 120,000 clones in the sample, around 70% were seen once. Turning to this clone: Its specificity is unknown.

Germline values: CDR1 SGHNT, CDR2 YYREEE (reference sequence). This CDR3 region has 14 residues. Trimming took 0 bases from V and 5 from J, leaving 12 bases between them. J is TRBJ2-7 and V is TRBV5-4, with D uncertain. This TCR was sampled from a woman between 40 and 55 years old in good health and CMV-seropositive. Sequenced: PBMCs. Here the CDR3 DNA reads TGTGCCAGCAGCTTGGCCGGTCCATTAAACGAGCAGTACTTC. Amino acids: CASSLAGPLNEQYF.